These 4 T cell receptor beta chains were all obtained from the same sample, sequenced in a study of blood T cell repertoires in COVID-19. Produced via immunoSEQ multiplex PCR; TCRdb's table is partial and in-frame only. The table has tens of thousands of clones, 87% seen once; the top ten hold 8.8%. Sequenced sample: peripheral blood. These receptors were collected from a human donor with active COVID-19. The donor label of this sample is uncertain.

CDR3 nucleotides: TGTGCCAGCAGCTTAAGTCGCCGCGTGGAGCAGTACTTC. Encoded protein: CASSLSRRVEQYF. The chain combines TRBV7-8 with TRBJ2-7; no clear D gene. Germline V gives CDR1 SGHVS, CDR2 FQNEAQ. The CDR3 totals 13 residues. Trimming removed 2 bases from V and 7 bases from J, with 12 bases in between.

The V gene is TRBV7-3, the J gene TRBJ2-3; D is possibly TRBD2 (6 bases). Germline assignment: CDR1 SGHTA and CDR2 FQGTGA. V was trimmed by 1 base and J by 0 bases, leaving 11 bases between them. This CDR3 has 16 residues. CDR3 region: CASSLRRAASTDTQYF. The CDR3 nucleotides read TGTGCCAGCAGCTTAAGGAGGGCGGCTAGCACAGATACGCAGTATTTT.

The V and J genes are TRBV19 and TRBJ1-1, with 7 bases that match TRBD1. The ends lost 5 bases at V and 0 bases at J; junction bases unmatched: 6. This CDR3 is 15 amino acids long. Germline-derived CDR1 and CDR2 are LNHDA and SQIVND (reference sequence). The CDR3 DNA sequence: TGTGCCAGTAGTGTAACAGGGGAAATGAACACTGAAGCTTTCTTT. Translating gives CASSVTGEMNTEAFF.

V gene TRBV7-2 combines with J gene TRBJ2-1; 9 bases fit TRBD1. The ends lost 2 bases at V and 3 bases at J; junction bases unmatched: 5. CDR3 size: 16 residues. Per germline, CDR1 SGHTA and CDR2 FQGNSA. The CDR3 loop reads CASSLSLGQGYNEQFF. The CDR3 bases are TGTGCCAGCAGCTTATCTTTGGGACAGGGCTACAATGAGCAGTTCTTC. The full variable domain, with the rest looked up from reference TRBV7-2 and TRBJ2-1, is GAGVSQSPSNKVTEKGKDVELRCDPISGHTALYWYRQSLGQGLEFLIYFQGNSAPDKSGLPSDRFSAERTGGSVSTLTIQRTQQEDSAVYLCASSLSLGQGYNEQFFGPGTRLTVL.